The 7 T cell receptor beta chains in this list originate from one sample, sequenced in a study of blood T cell repertoires in COVID-19. TCRdb's table, derived via immunoSEQ multiplex PCR, lists solely in-frame clones and lacks some. The sample holds under 200,000 clones, just over 85% seen once. The sample consisted of peripheral blood. Receptors originate from a man between 50 and 59 years old with active or convalescent COVID-19.

This clone turned up a few times. The sample carries other DNA sequences with the same CDR3. This sequence joins TRBV9 and TRBJ1-3, with D unresolved. Germline V lookup: CDR1 SGDLS, CDR2 YYNGEE. Trimming stripped 1 base from V and 0 bases from J, with 5 bases between. The CDR3 loop spans 14 amino acids. In DNA form, the CDR3 reads TGTGCCAGCAGCGTATACAGCTCTGGAAACACCATATATTTT. Translation: CASSVYSSGNTIYF. Based on the CDR3 plus reference TRBV9 and TRBJ1-3, the full variable domain is DSGVTQTPKHLITATGQRVTLRCSPRSGDLSVYWYQQSLDQGLQFLIQYYNGEERAKGNILERFSAQQFPDLHSELNLSSLELGDSALYFCASSVYSSGNTIYFGEGSWLTVV.

The chain carries TRBV4-3 and TRBJ2-7; TRBD2 aligns across 14 bases. Trimming took 1 base from V and 4 from J; bases not matched to a gene: 0. The CDR3 is 15 amino acids. Germline-derived CDR1 and CDR2 are LGHNA and YSLEER. The CDR3 loop reads CASSQGLAGGYEQYF. CDR3 DNA: TGCGCCAGCAGCCAAGGACTAGCGGGAGGGTACGAGCAGTACTTC.

A few counts support this clone. The J gene is TRBJ1-4, the V gene TRBV4-2; D gene unclear. CDR3 length: 14 amino acids. V was shortened by 4 bases and J by 0 bases, with 6 bases between the two germline ends. CDR1 and CDR2 (germline): LGHNA, YNFKEQ. The CDR3 coding sequence is TGTGCCAGCAGCCTATATGCAACTAATGAAAAACTGTTTTTT. Amino acid sequence: CASSLYATNEKLFF.

The chain's CDR3 is CATSEGTANTEAFF. In DNA, the CDR3 is TGTGCCACCAGTGAAGGGACAGCGAACACTGAAGCTTTCTTT. The V call is TRBV24-1, the J call TRBJ1-1; 7 bases fit TRBD1. Trimming cost V 4 bases and J 1 base; bases outside gene matches: 2. The CDR3 covers 14 residues. Germline V lookup: CDR1 KGHDR, CDR2 SFDVKD.

This chain links TRBV27 with TRBJ1-1, with D perhaps matching TRBD1 (5 bases). CDR3 size: 14 residues. Trimming took 6 bases from V and 0 from J, leaving 11 bases between them. The germline CDR1 and CDR2 sequences are MNHEY and SMNVEV (reference sequence). The CDR3 is CASRLTALNTEAFF. In nucleotides, the CDR3 is TGTGCCAGCAGATTGACAGCTTTGAACACTGAAGCTTTCTTT.

The chain couples TRBV19 to TRBJ2-7; the match to TRBD2 covers 12 bases. This CDR3 has 18 amino acids. The trim removed 2 bases at V and 5 bases at J, leaving 13 bases unmatched. The germline CDR1 and CDR2 sequences are LNHDA and SQIVND (reference sequence). The CDR3 DNA reads as TGTGCCAGTAGTATACTAGCGGGAGGGCCCGGCAGCGTTGACGAGCAGTACTTC. Protein sequence: CASSILAGGPGSVDEQYF.

The rearrangement uses TRBV2 and TRBJ1-6; D may be TRBD1 (5 bases). CDR3 length equals 15 residues. V was clipped by 2 bases and J by 9 bases, with 14 bases between them. CDR1 and CDR2 from the germline V gene are SNHLY and FYNNEI. The CDR3, as DNA: TGTGCCAGCAGTGAATACCAGGGCAGTGGTTCACCCCTCCACTTT. This codes for CASSEYQGSGSPLHF.